The rows below give T cell receptor beta chains drawn from one sample of a study of blood T cell repertoires in COVID-19. The assay was immunoSEQ multiplex PCR, and TCRdb's table has in-frame clones only and misses some. The sample includes around 170,000 clones, 65% to 90% of them seen just once. Source material: peripheral blood. These receptors originate from a man aged 45 to 65 with active or convalescent COVID-19. CDR3s include the opening cysteine and the closing phenylalanine or tryptophan. Fields, in order: V gene, clone size, D gene, J gene, CDR3 DNA, CDR3 protein. D genes are given only for firm matches. Size values are once, few and many counts, or a class for expanded clones, and some rows have none.

v_gene: TRBV19; abundance: -; d_gene: TRBD1; j_gene: TRBJ1-3; CDR3nt: TGTGCCAGTAGCCCACAGGGGGCGAGTCACTCTGGAAACACCATATATTTT; CDR3aa: CASSPQGASHSGNTIYF
v_gene: TRBV11-3; abundance: once; d_gene: TRBD1; j_gene: TRBJ2-7; CDR3nt: TGTGCCAGCAGCTCTGACAGGGGGCTATACGAGCAGTACTTC; CDR3aa: CASSSDRGLYEQYF
v_gene: TRBV6-2/TRBV6-3; abundance: -; d_gene: TRBD1; j_gene: TRBJ2-1; CDR3nt: TGTGCCAGCAGTGGAGGACAGGGGGCTTACAATGAGCAGTTCTTC; CDR3aa: CASSGGQGAYNEQFF
v_gene: TRBV5-1; abundance: -; d_gene: -; j_gene: TRBJ1-5; CDR3nt: TGCGCCAGCAGCTTGGTGGGCGGCAATCAGCCCCAGCATTTT; CDR3aa: CASSLVGGNQPQHF
v_gene: TRBV5-4; abundance: few; d_gene: TRBD2; j_gene: TRBJ2-2; CDR3nt: TGTGCCAGCAGCTTGGGGTCTAGCGGGACGGGGACCGGGGAGCTGTTTTTT; CDR3aa: CASSLGSSGTGTGELFF
v_gene: TRBV29-1; abundance: -; d_gene: TRBD1; j_gene: TRBJ1-3; CDR3nt: TGCAGCGCTACCCGGGACAGGGGGCCTGCCATATATTTT; CDR3aa: CSATRDRGPAIYF
v_gene: TRBV7-6; abundance: -; d_gene: -; j_gene: TRBJ2-5; CDR3nt: TGTGCCAGCAGCCAGCGGGAGACCCAGTACTTC; CDR3aa: CASSQRETQYF
v_gene: TRBV29-1; abundance: once; d_gene: -; j_gene: TRBJ1-2; CDR3nt: TGCAGCGTTGTCGCGGCCACCAACTATGGCTACACCTTC; CDR3aa: CSVVAATNYGYTF
v_gene: TRBV7-9; abundance: -; d_gene: TRBD1; j_gene: TRBJ1-4; CDR3nt: TGTGCCAGCAGCCCACAGACAGGGACTAATGAAAAACTGTTTTTT; CDR3aa: CASSPQTGTNEKLFF
v_gene: TRBV3-1/TRBV3-2; abundance: once; d_gene: TRBD1; j_gene: TRBJ1-1; CDR3nt: TGTGCCAGCAGGCGACAGGGGGAGGCTTTCTTT; CDR3aa: CASRRQGEAFF
v_gene: TRBV7-2; abundance: once; d_gene: TRBD2; j_gene: TRBJ2-2; CDR3nt: TGTGCCAGCAGCTTAGAGATAGCGGGAGCTGGCACCGGGGAGCTGTTTTTT; CDR3aa: CASSLEIAGAGTGELFF
v_gene: TRBV4-1; abundance: -; d_gene: -; j_gene: TRBJ2-2; CDR3nt: TGCGCCAGCAGCCAAGATCTTTCGGTTCCCGGGGAGCTGTTTTTT; CDR3aa: CASSQDLSVPGELFF
v_gene: TRBV28; abundance: -; d_gene: -; j_gene: TRBJ2-6; CDR3nt: TGTGCCAGCAGCCAAATTTGGACGACCGGGACAGGGGCCAACGTCCTGACTTTC; CDR3aa: CASSQIWTTGTGANVLTF
v_gene: TRBV27; abundance: -; d_gene: -; j_gene: TRBJ1-2; CDR3nt: TGTGCCAGCAGTCTGCAGCGGGGCTATGGCTACACCTTC; CDR3aa: CASSLQRGYGYTF
v_gene: TRBV2; abundance: -; d_gene: -; j_gene: TRBJ1-2; CDR3nt: TGTGCCAGCAGTCCCGGGACATTTGGCTACACCTTC; CDR3aa: CASSPGTFGYTF
v_gene: TRBV7-2; abundance: once; d_gene: TRBD1; j_gene: TRBJ2-7; CDR3nt: TGTGCCAGCAGCACCACAGGGGGACCCTACGAGCAGTACTTC; CDR3aa: CASSTTGGPYEQYF
v_gene: TRBV30; abundance: -; d_gene: -; j_gene: TRBJ1-5; CDR3nt: TGTGCCTGGAGTCCCCAGTATAGCAATCAGCCCCAGCATTTT; CDR3aa: CAWSPQYSNQPQHF
v_gene: TRBV5-1; abundance: -; d_gene: -; j_gene: TRBJ2-5; CDR3nt: TGCGCCAGCAGCTTGGCCTCAGGTCCAGAGACCCAGTACTTC; CDR3aa: CASSLASGPETQYF
v_gene: TRBV19; abundance: -; d_gene: -; j_gene: TRBJ1-1; CDR3nt: TGTGCCAGTAGTATAACAGGCGAAGCTTTCTTT; CDR3aa: CASSITGEAFF
v_gene: TRBV29-1; abundance: -; d_gene: -; j_gene: TRBJ2-1; CDR3nt: TGCAGCGTCGCAGGACTGCTCGTCTACAATGAGCAGTTCTTC; CDR3aa: CSVAGLLVYNEQFF
v_gene: TRBV5-5; abundance: -; d_gene: TRBD1; j_gene: TRBJ1-1; CDR3nt: TGTGCCAGCAGCTGGGGGACAGATGAAGCTTTCTTT; CDR3aa: CASSWGTDEAFF
v_gene: TRBV5-1; abundance: -; d_gene: TRBD2; j_gene: TRBJ2-5; CDR3nt: TGCGCCAGCAGAGGAGCTAGCGGGAACCAAGAGACCCAGTACTTC; CDR3aa: CASRGASGNQETQYF
v_gene: TRBV19; abundance: -; d_gene: TRBD1; j_gene: TRBJ2-7; CDR3nt: TGTGCCAGTACCACGGGGGACAGGTTGGGCGAGCAGTACTTC; CDR3aa: CASTTGDRLGEQYF
v_gene: TRBV7-6; abundance: -; d_gene: -; j_gene: TRBJ2-7; CDR3nt: TGTGCCAGCAGCCAGGACAGCCATGGGTCCTACGAGCAGTACTTC; CDR3aa: CASSQDSHGSYEQYF
v_gene: TRBV6-5; abundance: -; d_gene: -; j_gene: TRBJ2-5; CDR3nt: TGTGCCAGCAGTTACTCGGGGGGGCCAGGGGAGACCCAGTACTTC; CDR3aa: CASSYSGGPGETQYF
v_gene: TRBV7-6; abundance: once; d_gene: TRBD2; j_gene: TRBJ2-5; CDR3nt: TGTGCCAGCAGCCCCCTCTTGGGGGGGGGAAACCAAGAGACCCAGTACTTC; CDR3aa: CASSPLLGGGNQETQYF
v_gene: TRBV30; abundance: -; d_gene: TRBD1; j_gene: TRBJ2-5; CDR3nt: TGTGCCTGGAGTGTTAGGGACAGCTATTCGATCACCCAGTACTTC; CDR3aa: CAWSVRDSYSITQYF
v_gene: TRBV27; abundance: -; d_gene: TRBD2; j_gene: TRBJ2-5; CDR3nt: TGTGCCAGCTCGCCAAGCGGGAGTTATTTAAAGACCCAGTACTTC; CDR3aa: CASSPSGSYLKTQYF
v_gene: TRBV24-1; abundance: -; d_gene: TRBD2; j_gene: TRBJ2-2; CDR3nt: TGTGCCACCAGTGATCCCCGGACTAGCGGGGGCCAGAACACCGGGGAGCTGTTTTTT; CDR3aa: CATSDPRTSGGQNTGELFF
v_gene: TRBV21-1; abundance: -; d_gene: -; j_gene: TRBJ2-1; CDR3nt: TGTGCCAGCAGCAAAGCGCGGATGGGGACAGGGCAAAATGAGCAGTTCTTC; CDR3aa: CASSKARMGTGQNEQFF
v_gene: TRBV7-3; abundance: -; d_gene: TRBD2; j_gene: TRBJ2-1; CDR3nt: TGTGCCAGCAGCTTAATGACTAGCGGGGCCAATGAGCAGTTCTTC; CDR3aa: CASSLMTSGANEQFF